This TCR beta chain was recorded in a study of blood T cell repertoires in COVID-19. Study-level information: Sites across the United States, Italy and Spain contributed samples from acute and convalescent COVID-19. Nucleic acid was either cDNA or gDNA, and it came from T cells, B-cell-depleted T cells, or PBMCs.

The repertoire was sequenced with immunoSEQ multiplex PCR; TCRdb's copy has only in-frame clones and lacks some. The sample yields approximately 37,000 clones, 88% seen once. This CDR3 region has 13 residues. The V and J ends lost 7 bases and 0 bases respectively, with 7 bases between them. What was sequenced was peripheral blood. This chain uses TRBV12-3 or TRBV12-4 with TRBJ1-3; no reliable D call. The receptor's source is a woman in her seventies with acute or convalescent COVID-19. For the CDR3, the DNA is TGTGCCAGCACAAGTAGCTCTGGAAACACCATATATTTT. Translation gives CASTSSSGNTIYF.